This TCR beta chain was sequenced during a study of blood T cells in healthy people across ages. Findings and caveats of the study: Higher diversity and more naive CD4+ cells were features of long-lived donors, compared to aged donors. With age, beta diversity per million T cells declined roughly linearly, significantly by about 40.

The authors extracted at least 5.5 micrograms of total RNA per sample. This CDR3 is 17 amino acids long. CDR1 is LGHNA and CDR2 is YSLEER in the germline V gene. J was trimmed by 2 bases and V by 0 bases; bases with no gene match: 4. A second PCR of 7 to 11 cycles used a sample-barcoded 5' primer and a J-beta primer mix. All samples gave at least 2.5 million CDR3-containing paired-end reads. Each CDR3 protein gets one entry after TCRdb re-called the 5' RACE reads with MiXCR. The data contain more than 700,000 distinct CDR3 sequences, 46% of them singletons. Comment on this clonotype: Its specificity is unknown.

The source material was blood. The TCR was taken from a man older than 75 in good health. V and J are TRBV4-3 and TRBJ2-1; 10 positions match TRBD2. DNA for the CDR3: TGCGCCAGCAGCCAAGAGCTAGCGGGAGCGACCTACAATGAGCAGTTCTTC. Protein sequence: CASSQELAGATYNEQFF.